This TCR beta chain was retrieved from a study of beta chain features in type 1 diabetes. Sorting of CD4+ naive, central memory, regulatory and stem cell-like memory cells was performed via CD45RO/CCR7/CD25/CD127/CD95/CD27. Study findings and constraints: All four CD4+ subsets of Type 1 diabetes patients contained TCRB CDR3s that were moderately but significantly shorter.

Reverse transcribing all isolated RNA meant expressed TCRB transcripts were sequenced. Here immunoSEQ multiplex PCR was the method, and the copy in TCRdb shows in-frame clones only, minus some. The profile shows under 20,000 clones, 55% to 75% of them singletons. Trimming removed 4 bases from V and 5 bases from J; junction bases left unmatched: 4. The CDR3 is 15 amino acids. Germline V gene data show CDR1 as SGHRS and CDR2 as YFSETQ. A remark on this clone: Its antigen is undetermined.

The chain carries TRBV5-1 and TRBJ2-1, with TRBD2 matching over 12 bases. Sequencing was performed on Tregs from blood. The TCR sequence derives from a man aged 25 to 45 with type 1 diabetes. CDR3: CASSPGLAGNNEQFF. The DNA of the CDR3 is TGCGCCAGCAGCCCGGGACTAGCGGGCAACAATGAGCAGTTCTTC.